The clone carrying this T cell receptor (beta chain) occurred once. The data derive from a study of blood T cell repertoires in COVID-19. Only in-frame clones appear in the TCRdb table, and some are missing; sequencing was by immunoSEQ multiplex PCR. The sample has roughly 63,000 clones; around 89% are singletons. This CDR3 comprises 15 residues. In germline, CDR1 is MDHEN, CDR2 SYDVKM. The V and J ends lost 4 bases and 3 bases respectively, with 15 bases between them. Sequenced material: peripheral blood. The chain links TRBV28 to TRBJ1-1; D is possibly TRBD1 (6 bases). This TCR was sampled from a man aged 55 to 70 with acute or convalescent COVID-19. The CDR3 protein is CASSSPRGRDTEAFF. The CDR3 nucleotides read TGTGCCAGCAGTTCCCCGCGGGGGCGAGACACTGAAGCTTTCTTT. The whole variable domain, remainder taken from reference TRBV28 and TRBJ1-1, is DVKVTQSSRYLVKRTGEKVFLECVQDMDHENMFWYRQDPGLGLRLIYFSYDVKMKEKGDIPEGYSVSREKKERFSLILESASTNQTSMYLCASSSPRGRDTEAFFGQGTRLTVV.